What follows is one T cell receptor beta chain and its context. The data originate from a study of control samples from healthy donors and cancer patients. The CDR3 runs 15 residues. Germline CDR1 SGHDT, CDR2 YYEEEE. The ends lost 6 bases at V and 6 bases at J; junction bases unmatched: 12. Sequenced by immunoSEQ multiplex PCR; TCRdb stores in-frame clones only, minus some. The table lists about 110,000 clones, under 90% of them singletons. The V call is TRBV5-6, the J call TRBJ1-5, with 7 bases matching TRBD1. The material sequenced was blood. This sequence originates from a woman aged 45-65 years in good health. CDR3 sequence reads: CASNRQGNPSQPQHF. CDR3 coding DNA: TGTGCCAGCAACAGACAGGGTAACCCCTCTCAGCCCCAGCATTTT.